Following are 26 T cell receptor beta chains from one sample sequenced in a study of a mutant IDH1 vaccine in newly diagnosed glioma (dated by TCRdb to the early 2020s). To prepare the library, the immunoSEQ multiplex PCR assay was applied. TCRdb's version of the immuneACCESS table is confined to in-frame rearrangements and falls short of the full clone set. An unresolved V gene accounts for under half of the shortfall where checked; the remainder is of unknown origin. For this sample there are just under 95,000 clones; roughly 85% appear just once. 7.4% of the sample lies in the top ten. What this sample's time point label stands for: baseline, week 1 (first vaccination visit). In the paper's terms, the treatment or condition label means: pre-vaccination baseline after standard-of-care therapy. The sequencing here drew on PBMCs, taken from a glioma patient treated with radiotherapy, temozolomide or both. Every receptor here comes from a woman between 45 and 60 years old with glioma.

In nucleotides, the CDR3 is TGTGCCAGCAGTTTTTCCACAGATACGCAGTATTTT. This sequence encodes CASSFSTDTQYF. The chain uses TRBV11-1 and TRBJ2-3; D remains ambiguous. This CDR3 contains 12 residues. Germline assignment: CDR1 SGHAT and CDR2 FQDESV (reference sequence). Trimming left V 6 bases short and J 2 bases short, with 6 bases between.

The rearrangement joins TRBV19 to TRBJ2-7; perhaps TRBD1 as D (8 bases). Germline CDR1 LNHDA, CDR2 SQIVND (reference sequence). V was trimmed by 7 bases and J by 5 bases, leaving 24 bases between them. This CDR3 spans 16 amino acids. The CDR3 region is CASIPPDRGGIHEQYF. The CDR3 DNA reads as TGTGCCAGTATCCCCCCTGACAGGGGAGGGATTCACGAGCAGTACTTC.

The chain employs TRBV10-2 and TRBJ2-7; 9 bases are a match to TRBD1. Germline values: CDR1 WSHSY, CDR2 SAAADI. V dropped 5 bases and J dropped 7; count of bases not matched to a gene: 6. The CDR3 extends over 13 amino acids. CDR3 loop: CASSRQGEGEQYF. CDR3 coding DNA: TGCGCCAGCAGTCGACAGGGGGAAGGAGAGCAGTACTTC.

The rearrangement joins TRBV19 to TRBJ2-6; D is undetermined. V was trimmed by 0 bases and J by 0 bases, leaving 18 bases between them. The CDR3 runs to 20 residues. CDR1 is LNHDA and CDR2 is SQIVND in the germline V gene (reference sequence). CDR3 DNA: TGTGCCAGTAGTATAGACTTTGGCAGGCCGAGTTCCTCTGGGGCCAACGTCCTGACTTTC. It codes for CASSIDFGRPSSSGANVLTF.

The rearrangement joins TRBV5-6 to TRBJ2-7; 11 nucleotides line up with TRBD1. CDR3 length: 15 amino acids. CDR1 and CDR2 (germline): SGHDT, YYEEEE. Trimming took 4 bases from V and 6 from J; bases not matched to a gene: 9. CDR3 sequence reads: CASSVMFGTGGEQYF. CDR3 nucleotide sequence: TGTGCCAGCAGCGTTATGTTTGGGACAGGGGGCGAGCAGTACTTC.

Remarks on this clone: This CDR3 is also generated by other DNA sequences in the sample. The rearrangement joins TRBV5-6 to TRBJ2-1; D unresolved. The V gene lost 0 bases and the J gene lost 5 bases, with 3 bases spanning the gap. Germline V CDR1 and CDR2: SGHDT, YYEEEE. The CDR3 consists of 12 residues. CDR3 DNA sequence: TGTGCCAGCAGCTTGGGGGACAATGAGCAGTTCTTC. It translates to CASSLGDNEQFF.

CDR3 sequence: CASSLQGLSNQPQHF. Written as DNA, the CDR3 is TGCGCCAGCAGCCTCCAAGGGCTGAGCAATCAGCCCCAGCATTTT. The chain carries TRBV5-1 and TRBJ1-5, with D hard to call. The germline V and J ends were trimmed by 4 bases and 1 base, with 12 bases remaining between them. Germline values: CDR1 SGHRS, CDR2 YFSETQ. CDR3 length equals 15 residues.

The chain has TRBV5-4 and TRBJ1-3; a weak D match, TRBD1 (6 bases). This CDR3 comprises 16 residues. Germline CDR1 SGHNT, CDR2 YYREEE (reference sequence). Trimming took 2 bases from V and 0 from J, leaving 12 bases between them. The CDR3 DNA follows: TGTGCCAGCAGCTTACAGGGCTTGAACTCTGGAAACACCATATATTTT. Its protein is CASSLQGLNSGNTIYF.

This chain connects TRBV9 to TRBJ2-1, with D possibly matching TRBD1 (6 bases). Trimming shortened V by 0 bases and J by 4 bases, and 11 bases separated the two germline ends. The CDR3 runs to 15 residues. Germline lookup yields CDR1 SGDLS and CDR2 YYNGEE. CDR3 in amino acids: CASSVERGGYNEQFF. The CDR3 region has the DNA TGTGCCAGCAGCGTAGAAAGAGGGGGATACAATGAGCAGTTCTTC.

CDR3 in DNA: TGTGCCAGCAGGGGGGGACAGGCCGCGAACACTGAAGCTTTCTTT. It codes for CASRGGQAANTEAFF. The V call is TRBV28, the J call TRBJ1-1, with TRBD1 matching over 8 bases. The CDR3 contains 15 residues. In germline, CDR1 is MDHEN, CDR2 SYDVKM. After removal of 6 bases from V and 1 base from J, the junction contained 7 bases not matched to a gene.

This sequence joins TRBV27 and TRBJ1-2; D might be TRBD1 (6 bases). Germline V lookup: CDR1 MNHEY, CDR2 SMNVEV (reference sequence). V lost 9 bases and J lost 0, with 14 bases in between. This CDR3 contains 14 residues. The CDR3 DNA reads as TGTGCCAGTAGGACAGTCCAAGCTAACTATGGCTACACCTTC. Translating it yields CASRTVQANYGYTF.

CDR3 DNA: TGTGCCAGTAGTATGGGGGACAGGAGCACCGGGGAGCTGTTTTTT. Translated, it gives CASSMGDRSTGELFF. The rearrangement links TRBV19 to TRBJ2-2; 8 nucleotides line up with TRBD1. This CDR3 has 15 amino acids. Germline V lookup: CDR1 LNHDA, CDR2 SQIVND (reference sequence). The junction had 4 bases not matched to a gene; V was cut back by 3 bases and J by 4 bases.

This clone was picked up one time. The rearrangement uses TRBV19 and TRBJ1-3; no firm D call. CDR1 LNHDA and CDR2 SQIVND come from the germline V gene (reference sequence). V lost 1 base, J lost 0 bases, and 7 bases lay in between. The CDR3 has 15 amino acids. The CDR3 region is CASSIVVHSGNTIYF. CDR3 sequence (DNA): TGTGCCAGTAGTATAGTTGTGCACTCTGGAAACACCATATATTTT.

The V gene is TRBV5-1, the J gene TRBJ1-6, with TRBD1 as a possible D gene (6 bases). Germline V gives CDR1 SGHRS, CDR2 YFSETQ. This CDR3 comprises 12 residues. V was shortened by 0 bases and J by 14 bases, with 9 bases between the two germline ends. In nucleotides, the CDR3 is TGCGCCAGCAGCTTGGACAGGGAAACCCTCCACTTT. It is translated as CASSLDRETLHF.

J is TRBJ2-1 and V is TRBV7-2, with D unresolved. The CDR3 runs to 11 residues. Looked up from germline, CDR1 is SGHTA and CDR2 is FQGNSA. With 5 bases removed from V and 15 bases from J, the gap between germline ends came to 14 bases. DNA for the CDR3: TGTGCCAGCAGCCGGGCTTATGGGTGGTTCTTC. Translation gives CASSRAYGWFF.

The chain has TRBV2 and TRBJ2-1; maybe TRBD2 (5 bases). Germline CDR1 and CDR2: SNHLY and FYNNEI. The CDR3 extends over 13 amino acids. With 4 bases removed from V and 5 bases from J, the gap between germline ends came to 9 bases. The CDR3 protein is CASSGADDNEQFF. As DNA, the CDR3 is TGTGCCAGCAGTGGAGCGGACGACAATGAGCAGTTCTTC.

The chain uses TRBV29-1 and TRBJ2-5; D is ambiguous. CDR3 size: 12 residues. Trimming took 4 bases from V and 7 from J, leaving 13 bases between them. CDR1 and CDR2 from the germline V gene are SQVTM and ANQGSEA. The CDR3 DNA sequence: TGCAGCGTTGTCGACGGTGTAGGGACCCAGTACTTC. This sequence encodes CSVVDGVGTQYF.

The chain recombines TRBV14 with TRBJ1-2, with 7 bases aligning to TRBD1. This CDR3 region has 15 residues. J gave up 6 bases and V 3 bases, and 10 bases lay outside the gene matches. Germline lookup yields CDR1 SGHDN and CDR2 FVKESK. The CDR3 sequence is CASSQRDRVLNGYTF. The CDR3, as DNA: TGTGCCAGCAGCCAGCGAGACAGGGTATTAAATGGCTACACCTTC.

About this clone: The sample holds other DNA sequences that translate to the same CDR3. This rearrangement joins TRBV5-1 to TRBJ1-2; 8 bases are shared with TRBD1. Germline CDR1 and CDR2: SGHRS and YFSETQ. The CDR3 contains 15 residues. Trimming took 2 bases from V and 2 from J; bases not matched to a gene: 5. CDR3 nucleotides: TGCGCCAGCAGCTTCGGCGCAGGGGGCAACTATGGCTACACCTTC. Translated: CASSFGAGGNYGYTF. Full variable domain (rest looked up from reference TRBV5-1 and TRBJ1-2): KAGVTQTPRYLIKTRGQQVTLSCSPISGHRSVSWYQQTPGQGLQFLFEYFSETQRNKGNFPGRFSGRQFSNSRSEMNVSTLELGDSALYLCASSFGAGGNYGYTFGSGTRLTVV.

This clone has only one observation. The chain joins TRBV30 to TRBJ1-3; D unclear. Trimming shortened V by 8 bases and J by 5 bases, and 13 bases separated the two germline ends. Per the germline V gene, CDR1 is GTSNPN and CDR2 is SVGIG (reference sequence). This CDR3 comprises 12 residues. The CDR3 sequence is CAGTGNRNTIYF. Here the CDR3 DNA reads TGTGCCGGCACCGGGAACCGAAACACCATATATTTT. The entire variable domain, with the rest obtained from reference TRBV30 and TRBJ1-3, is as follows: SQTIHQWPATLVQPVGSPLSLECTVEGTSNPNLYWYRQAAGRGLQLLFYSVGIGQISSEVPQNLSASRPQDRQFILSSKKLLLSDSGFYLCAGTGNRNTIYFGEGSWLTVV.

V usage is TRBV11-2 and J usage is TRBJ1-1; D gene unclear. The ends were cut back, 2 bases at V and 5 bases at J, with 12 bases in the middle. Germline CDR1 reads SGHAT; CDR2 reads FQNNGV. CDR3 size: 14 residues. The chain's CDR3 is CASSLLEERTEAFF. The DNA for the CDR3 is TGTGCCAGCAGCTTATTGGAGGAGAGAACTGAAGCTTTCTTT.

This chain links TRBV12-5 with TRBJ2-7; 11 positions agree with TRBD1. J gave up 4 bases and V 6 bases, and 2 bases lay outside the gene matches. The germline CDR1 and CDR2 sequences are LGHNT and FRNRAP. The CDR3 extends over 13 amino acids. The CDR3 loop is CASGGQGGYEQYF. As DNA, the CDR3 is TGTGCTAGTGGGGGACAGGGGGGGTACGAGCAGTACTTC.

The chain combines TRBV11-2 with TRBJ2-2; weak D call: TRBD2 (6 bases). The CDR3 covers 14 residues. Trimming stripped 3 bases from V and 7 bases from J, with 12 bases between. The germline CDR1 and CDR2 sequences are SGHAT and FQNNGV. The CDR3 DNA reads TGTGCCAGCAGCTTGATAGCGGCGGACGGGGAGCTGTTTTTT. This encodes CASSLIAADGELFF.

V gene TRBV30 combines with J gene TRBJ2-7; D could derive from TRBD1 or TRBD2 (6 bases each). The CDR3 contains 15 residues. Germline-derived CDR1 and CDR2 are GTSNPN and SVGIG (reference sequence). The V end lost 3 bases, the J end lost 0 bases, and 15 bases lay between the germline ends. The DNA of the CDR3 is TGTGCCTGGAGGGAGGGCAGGGACATCTCCTACGAGCAGTACTTC. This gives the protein CAWREGRDISYEQYF.

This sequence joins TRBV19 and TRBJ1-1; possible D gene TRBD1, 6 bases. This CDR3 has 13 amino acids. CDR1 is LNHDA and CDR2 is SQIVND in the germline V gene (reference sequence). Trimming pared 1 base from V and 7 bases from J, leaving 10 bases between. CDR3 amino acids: CASSIADSLEAFF. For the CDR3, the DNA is TGTGCCAGTAGTATAGCGGACAGCCTTGAAGCTTTCTTT. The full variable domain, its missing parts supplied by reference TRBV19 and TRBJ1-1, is DGGITQSPKYLFRKEGQNVTLSCEQNLNHDAMYWYRQDPGQGLRLIYYSQIVNDFQKGDIAEGYSVSREKKESFPLTVTSAQKNPTAFYLCASSIADSLEAFFGQGTRLTVV.

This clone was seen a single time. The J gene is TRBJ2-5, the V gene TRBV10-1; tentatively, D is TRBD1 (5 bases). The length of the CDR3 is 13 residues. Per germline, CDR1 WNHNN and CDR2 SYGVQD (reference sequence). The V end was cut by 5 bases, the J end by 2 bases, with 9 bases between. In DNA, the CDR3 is TGCGCCAGCAGTACCCGGACACAAGAGACCCAGTACTTC. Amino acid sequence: CASSTRTQETQYF.